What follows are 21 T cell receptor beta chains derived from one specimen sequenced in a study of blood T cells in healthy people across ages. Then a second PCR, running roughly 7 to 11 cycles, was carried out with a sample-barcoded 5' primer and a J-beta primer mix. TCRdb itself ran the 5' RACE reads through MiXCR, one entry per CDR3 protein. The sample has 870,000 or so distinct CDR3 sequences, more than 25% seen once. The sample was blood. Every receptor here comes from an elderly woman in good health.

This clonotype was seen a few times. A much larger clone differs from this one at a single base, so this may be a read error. CDR3 DNA sequence: TGTGCCAGCAGTTTGAGGGGGACTAGCGGGGGCACAGATGCGCAGTATTTT. Its protein product is CASSLRGTSGGTDAQYF. The chain recombines TRBV12-3 or TRBV12-4 with TRBJ2-3, with TRBD2 identical over 14 bases. CDR3 length: 17 amino acids.

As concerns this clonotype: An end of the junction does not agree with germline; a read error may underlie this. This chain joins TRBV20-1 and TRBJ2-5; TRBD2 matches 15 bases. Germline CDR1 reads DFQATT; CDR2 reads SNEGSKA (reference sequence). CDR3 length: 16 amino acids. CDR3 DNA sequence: TGCAGTGCGAACGATGGACTAGCGGGGGGGCCGGGGACCCAGGACTTC. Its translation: CSANDGLAGGPGTQDF.

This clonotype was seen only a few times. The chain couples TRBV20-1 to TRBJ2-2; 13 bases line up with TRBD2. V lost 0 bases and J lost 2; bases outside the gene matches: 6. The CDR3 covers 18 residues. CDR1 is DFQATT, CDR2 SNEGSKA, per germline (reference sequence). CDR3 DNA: TGCAGTGCTAGAGATCTCCGACTAGCGGGGGGAAACACCGGGGAGCTGTTTTTT. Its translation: CSARDLRLAGGNTGELFF.

CDR3: CASSFMGEPFF. In DNA, the CDR3 is TGTGCCAGCAGTTTTATGGGAGAGCCTTTCTTT. V is TRBV12-3 or TRBV12-4 and J is TRBJ1-1, with D uncertain. The CDR3 is 11 residues long. V shed 3 bases and J shed 12 bases, with 11 bases lying between them.

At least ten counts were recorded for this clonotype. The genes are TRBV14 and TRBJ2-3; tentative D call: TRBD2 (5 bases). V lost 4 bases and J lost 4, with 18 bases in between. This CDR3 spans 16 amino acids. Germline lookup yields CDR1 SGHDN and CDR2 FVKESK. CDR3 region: CASSPSFTGIPDTQYF. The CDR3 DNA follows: TGTGCCAGCAGCCCATCTTTTACGGGGATCCCAGATACGCAGTATTTT.

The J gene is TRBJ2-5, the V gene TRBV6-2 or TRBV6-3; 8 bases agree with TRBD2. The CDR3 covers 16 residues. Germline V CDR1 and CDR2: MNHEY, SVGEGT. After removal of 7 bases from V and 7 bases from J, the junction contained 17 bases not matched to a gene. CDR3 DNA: TGTGCCAGCACTTCCCGGGGAGCGGGGGTAAAAGGGACCCAGTACTTC. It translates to CASTSRGAGVKGTQYF.

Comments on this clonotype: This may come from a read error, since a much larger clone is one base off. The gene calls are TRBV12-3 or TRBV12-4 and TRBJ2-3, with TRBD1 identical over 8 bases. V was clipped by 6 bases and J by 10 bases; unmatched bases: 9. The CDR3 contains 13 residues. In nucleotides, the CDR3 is TGTGCCAGCAGAGGACAGGGTTCTGATGCGCAGTATTTT. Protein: CASRGQGSDAQYF.

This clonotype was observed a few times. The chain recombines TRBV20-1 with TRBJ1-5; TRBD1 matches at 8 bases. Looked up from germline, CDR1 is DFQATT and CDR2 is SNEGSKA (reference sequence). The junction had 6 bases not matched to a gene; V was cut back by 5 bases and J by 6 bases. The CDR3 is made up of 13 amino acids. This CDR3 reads CSALGQGGQPQHF. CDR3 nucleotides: TGCAGTGCTCTAGGACAGGGTGGTCAGCCCCAGCATTTT.

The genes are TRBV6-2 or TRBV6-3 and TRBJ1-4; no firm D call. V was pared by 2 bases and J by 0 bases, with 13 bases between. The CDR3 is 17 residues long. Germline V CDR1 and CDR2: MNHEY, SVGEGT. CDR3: CASSYEGGVATNEKLFF. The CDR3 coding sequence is TGTGCCAGCAGTTACGAAGGCGGGGTCGCAACTAATGAAAAACTGTTTTTT.

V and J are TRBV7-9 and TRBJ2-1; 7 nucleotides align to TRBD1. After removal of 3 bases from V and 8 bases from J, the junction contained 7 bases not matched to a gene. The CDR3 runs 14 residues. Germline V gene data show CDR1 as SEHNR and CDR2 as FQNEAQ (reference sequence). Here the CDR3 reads CASSFYRGGDEQFF. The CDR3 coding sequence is TGTGCCAGCAGCTTCTACAGGGGTGGGGATGAGCAGTTCTTC.

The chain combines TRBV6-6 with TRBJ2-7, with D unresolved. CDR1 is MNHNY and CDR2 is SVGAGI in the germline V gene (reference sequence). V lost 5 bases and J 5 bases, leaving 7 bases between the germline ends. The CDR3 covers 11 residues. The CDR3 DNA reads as TGTGCCAGCAGTCCCATAAACGAGCAGTACTTC. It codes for CASSPINEQYF.

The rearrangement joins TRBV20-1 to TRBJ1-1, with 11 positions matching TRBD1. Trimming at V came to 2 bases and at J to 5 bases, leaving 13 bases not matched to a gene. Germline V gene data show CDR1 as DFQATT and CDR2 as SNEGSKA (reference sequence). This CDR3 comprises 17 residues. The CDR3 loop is CSARIQRTGGRGTEAFF. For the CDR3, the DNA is TGCAGTGCTAGAATACAACGGACAGGGGGCCGGGGGACTGAAGCTTTCTTT.

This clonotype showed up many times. CDR3 amino acids: CASSLAFAGRNEQFF. CDR3 nucleotides: TGTGCCAGCAGCTTAGCTTTTGCGGGGAGGAATGAGCAGTTCTTC. This sequence joins TRBV7-2 and TRBJ2-1, with D maybe TRBD2 (6 bases). The length of the CDR3 is 15 residues. Looked up from germline, CDR1 is SGHTA and CDR2 is FQGNSA. V was cut by 0 bases and J by 7 bases, with 13 bases left in between.

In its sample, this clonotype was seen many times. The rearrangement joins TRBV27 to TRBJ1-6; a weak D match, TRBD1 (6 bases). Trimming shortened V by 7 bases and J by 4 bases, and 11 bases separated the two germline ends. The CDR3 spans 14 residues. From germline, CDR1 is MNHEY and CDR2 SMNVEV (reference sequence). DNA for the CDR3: TGTGCCAGCAACGAACAGGGATATAATTCACCCCTCCACTTT. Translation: CASNEQGYNSPLHF.

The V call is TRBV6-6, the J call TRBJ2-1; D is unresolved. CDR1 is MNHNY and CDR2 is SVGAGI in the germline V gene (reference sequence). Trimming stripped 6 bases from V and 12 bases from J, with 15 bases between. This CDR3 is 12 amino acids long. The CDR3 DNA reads TGTGCCAGCAGAGATAGGGCCTCCTGGCAGTTCTTC. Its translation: CASRDRASWQFF.

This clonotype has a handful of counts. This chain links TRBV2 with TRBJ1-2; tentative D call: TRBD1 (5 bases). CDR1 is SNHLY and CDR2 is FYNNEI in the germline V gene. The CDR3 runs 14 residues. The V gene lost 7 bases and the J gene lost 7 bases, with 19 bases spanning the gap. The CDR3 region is CASNSGVQGTGYTF. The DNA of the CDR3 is TGTGCCAGCAATTCTGGGGTTCAGGGAACTGGCTACACCTTC.

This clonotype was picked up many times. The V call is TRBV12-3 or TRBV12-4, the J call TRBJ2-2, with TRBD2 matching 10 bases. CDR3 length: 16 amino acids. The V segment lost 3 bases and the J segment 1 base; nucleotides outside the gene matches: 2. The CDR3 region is CASSFTSGENTGELFF. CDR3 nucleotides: TGTGCCAGCAGTTTTACTAGCGGGGAGAACACCGGGGAGCTGTTTTTT.

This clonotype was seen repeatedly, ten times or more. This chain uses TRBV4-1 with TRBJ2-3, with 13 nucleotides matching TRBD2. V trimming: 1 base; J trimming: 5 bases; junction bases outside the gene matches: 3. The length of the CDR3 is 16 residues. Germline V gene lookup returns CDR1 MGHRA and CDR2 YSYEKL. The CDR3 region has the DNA TGCGCCAGCAGCCAAGGTCGACTAGCGGGGGGAGATACGCAGTATTTT. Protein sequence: CASSQGRLAGGDTQYF.

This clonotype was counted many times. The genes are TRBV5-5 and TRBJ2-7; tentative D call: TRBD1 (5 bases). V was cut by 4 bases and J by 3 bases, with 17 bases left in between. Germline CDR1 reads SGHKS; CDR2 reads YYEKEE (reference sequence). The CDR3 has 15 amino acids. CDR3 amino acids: CASSIRTPYHYEQYF. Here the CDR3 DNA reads TGTGCCAGCAGCATCAGGACACCTTACCACTACGAGCAGTACTTC.

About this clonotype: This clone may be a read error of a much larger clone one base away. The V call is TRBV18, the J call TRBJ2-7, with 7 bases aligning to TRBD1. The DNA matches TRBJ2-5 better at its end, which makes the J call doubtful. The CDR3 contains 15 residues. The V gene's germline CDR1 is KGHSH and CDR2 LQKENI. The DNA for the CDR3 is TGTGCCGGCTCACCAACCACAGGGGCGACAGAGACCCAGTACTTC. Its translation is CAGSPTTGATETQYF.

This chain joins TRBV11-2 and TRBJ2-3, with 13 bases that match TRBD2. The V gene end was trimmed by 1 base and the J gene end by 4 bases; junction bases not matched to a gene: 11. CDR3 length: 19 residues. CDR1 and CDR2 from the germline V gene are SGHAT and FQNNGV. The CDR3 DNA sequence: TGTGCCAGCAGCTTAGGACTAGCGGGGGGATCTAGGGGGCCAGATACGCAGTATTTT. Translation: CASSLGLAGGSRGPDTQYF.